This T cell receptor (beta chain) stems from a study of a mutant IDH1 vaccine in newly diagnosed glioma. As for the study in general: Patients began vaccination 4-6 weeks after radiotherapy alone, or with temozolomide cycles.

This clone has a single count. Its specificity is unknown. From germline, CDR1 is SGHRS and CDR2 YFSETQ. CDR3 size: 14 residues. Trimming took off 4 bases at V and 0 bases at J, with 10 bases between the two ends. Time point defined: week 47, end of study. Doses comprised 300 ug of mutant IDH1 20-mer peptide each, plus topical imiquimod. Sequencing was performed with immunoSEQ multiplex PCR; in TCRdb, only in-frame clones are kept and a portion is missing. The sample has around 40,000 clones, around 82% seen once; the top ten hold 15% to 20%. This sequence originates from a man between 18 and 35 years old with glioma. Some clones in this sample may be carry-over from other donors' samples. The chain joins TRBV5-1 to TRBJ1-2; maybe TRBD1 (5 bases). Sample: PBMCs, taken from a glioma patient whose treatment included an IDH1 peptide vaccine. The CDR3 DNA reads TGCGCCAGCAGCCCCGAGGGGTCTAACTATGGCTACACCTTC. Translated, it gives CASSPEGSNYGYTF.